Presented here are 31 T cell receptor beta chains from one specimen sequenced in a study of cytomegalovirus exposure and HLA in healthy donors. The study ran its PCR with 60 Vbeta and 13 Jbeta primers. Clones were read by immunoSEQ multiplex PCR, and TCRdb kept only the in-frame ones, dropping some. The sample has 130,000 or so clones; approximately 8% are singletons. Specimen: PBMCs. These receptors were obtained from a middle-aged woman in good health and CMV-seropositive.

J is TRBJ2-7 and V is TRBV6-1; 9 bases fit TRBD1. The CDR3 length is 14 residues. With 6 bases clipped from V and 2 bases from J, the junction kept 5 bases outside the gene matches. The germline CDR1 and CDR2 sequences are MNHNS and SASEGT. DNA for the CDR3: TGTGCCAGCAGCCCGGACAGGGGACCCTACGAGCAGTACTTC. It specifies CASSPDRGPYEQYF.

The genes are TRBV18 and TRBJ2-7; D is possibly TRBD2 (5 bases). CDR1 is KGHSH, CDR2 LQKENI, per germline. The length of the CDR3 is 14 residues. The germline V and J ends were trimmed by 3 bases and 1 base, with 10 bases remaining between them. CDR3 sequence reads: CASSPPGISYEQYF. CDR3 coding DNA: TGTGCCAGCTCACCCCCGGGAATTTCCTACGAGCAGTACTTC.

This clone showed up just a few times. The chain recombines TRBV30 with TRBJ1-1, with D possibly TRBD1 on 6 matching bases. CDR3 length equals 15 residues. The V end was cut by 4 bases, the J end by 9 bases, with 24 bases between. CDR1 is GTSNPN and CDR2 is SVGIG in the germline V gene (reference sequence). The DNA of the CDR3 is TGTGCCTGGAATCCCTCTATAAGGGGGTCGTTAAAAGCTTTCTTT. Its translation is CAWNPSIRGSLKAFF.

J is TRBJ2-7 and V is TRBV7-2, with D unclear. CDR3 size: 13 residues. The V and J ends lost 2 bases and 3 bases respectively, with 8 bases between them. Germline loops: CDR1 SGHTA, CDR2 FQGNSA. CDR3 amino acids: CASSLTPSYEQYF. The CDR3 DNA reads TGTGCCAGCAGCTTAACCCCCAGCTACGAGCAGTACTTC. Based on the CDR3 plus reference TRBV7-2 and TRBJ2-7, the full variable domain is GAGVSQSPSNKVTEKGKDVELRCDPISGHTALYWYRQSLGQGLEFLIYFQGNSAPDKSGLPSDRFSAERTGGSVSTLTIQRTQQEDSAVYLCASSLTPSYEQYFGPGTRLTVT.

CDR3 sequence reads: CASSSIGQARGGYTF. In DNA form, the CDR3 reads TGTGCCAGCAGTTCTATAGGACAGGCGAGGGGTGGCTACACCTTC. The rearrangement uses TRBV6-5 and TRBJ1-2; 7 nucleotides line up with TRBD1. The V segment lost 4 bases and the J segment 7 bases; nucleotides outside the gene matches: 12. From germline, CDR1 is MNHEY and CDR2 SVGAGI. The CDR3 runs 15 residues.

The chain combines TRBV18 with TRBJ2-7; 9 bases fit TRBD1. This CDR3 is 17 amino acids long. V shed 5 bases and J 5 bases; nucleotides not matched to a gene: 16. CDR1 and CDR2 (germline): KGHSH, LQKENI. CDR3 DNA sequence: TGTGCCAGCTCATCTTCCATACCGGGACAGGGTAGGCACGAGCAGTACTTC. Its translation is CASSSSIPGQGRHEQYF.

This clone came up a few times. This chain joins TRBV15 and TRBJ1-1; D not resolved. Germline CDR1 and CDR2: LNHNV and YYDKDF (reference sequence). This CDR3 contains 15 residues. V lost 0 bases and J 3 bases, leaving 11 bases between the germline ends. In DNA, the CDR3 is TGTGCCACCAGCAGAGAGAGCCAAGTCTACACTGAAGCTTTCTTT. Protein product: CATSRESQVYTEAFF.

This clone was counted a few times. CDR3 in amino acids: CASRRDRSNYGYTF. The CDR3 DNA reads as TGTGCCAGCAGGAGGGACAGGTCGAACTATGGCTACACCTTC. The rearrangement links TRBV27 to TRBJ1-2, with 8 bases matching TRBD1. The V gene's germline CDR1 is MNHEY and CDR2 SMNVEV (reference sequence). This CDR3 region has 14 residues. V trimming: 6 bases; J trimming: 2 bases; junction bases outside the gene matches: 5.

The rearrangement joins TRBV9 to TRBJ1-1, with 7 nucleotides matching TRBD1. This CDR3 is built from 17 residues. CDR1 is SGDLS, CDR2 YYNGEE, per germline. With 3 bases clipped from V and 1 base from J, the junction kept 12 bases outside the gene matches. The CDR3 sequence is CASSAFDRAVGNTEAFF. CDR3 bases: TGTGCCAGCAGCGCTTTTGACAGGGCCGTCGGGAACACTGAAGCTTTCTTT.

Only a few counts were recorded for this clone. V and J are TRBV5-1 and TRBJ2-5; D unclear. This CDR3 contains 14 residues. The ends were cut back, 4 bases at V and 2 bases at J, with 12 bases in the middle. Germline V lookup: CDR1 SGHRS, CDR2 YFSETQ. The CDR3 sequence is CASSLTTTQETQYF. CDR3 sequence (DNA): TGCGCCAGCAGCCTGACGACAACACAAGAGACCCAGTACTTC.

There are many counts of this clone. The V and J genes are TRBV28 and TRBJ2-3; D gene ambiguous. This CDR3 comprises 14 residues. V lost 3 bases, J lost 1 base, and 8 bases lay in between. Per germline, CDR1 MDHEN and CDR2 SYDVKM. CDR3 region: CASSFLSGTDTQYF. CDR3 DNA: TGTGCCAGCAGTTTCCTCTCCGGCACAGATACGCAGTATTTT.

This clone turned up a few times. CDR3 in DNA: TGTGCCATCAGGAAAGACAGGGGGGTCTACGAGCAGTACTTC. This gives the protein CAIRKDRGVYEQYF. The V and J genes are TRBV10-3 and TRBJ2-7, with 9 bases lining up with TRBD1. CDR3 length: 14 residues. V dropped 6 bases and J dropped 3; count of bases not matched to a gene: 6. Per germline, CDR1 ENHRY and CDR2 SYGVKD.

This chain uses TRBV18 with TRBJ1-2; 7 nucleotides match TRBD1. Germline CDR1 KGHSH, CDR2 LQKENI. The CDR3 extends over 15 amino acids. V trimming: 3 bases; J trimming: 2 bases; junction bases outside the gene matches: 6. The CDR3 bases are TGTGCCAGCTCACCTCAGGACAGGTCAAACTATGGCTACACCTTC. Translated, it gives CASSPQDRSNYGYTF.

This clone was picked up a small number of times. The chain couples TRBV5-1 to TRBJ2-2, with D possibly matching TRBD2 (5 bases). V lost 2 bases, J lost 4 bases, and 12 bases lay in between. CDR1 is SGHRS, CDR2 YFSETQ, per germline. This CDR3 has 15 residues. CDR3 coding DNA: TGCGCCAGCAGCTTAGGACTCGCGGCCACCGGGGAGCTGTTTTTT. It is translated as CASSLGLAATGELFF.

The V gene is TRBV14, the J gene TRBJ2-5; no clear D. This CDR3 region has 13 residues. V dropped 3 bases and J dropped 6 bases, with 11 bases sitting between them. Germline-derived CDR1 and CDR2 are SGHDN and FVKESK. The CDR3 bases are TGTGCCAGCAGCCATATTCTAGGAAAGACCCAGTACTTC. Its protein product is CASSHILGKTQYF.

The gene calls are TRBV7-3 and TRBJ2-2; TRBD2 agrees at 9 bases. The CDR3 is made up of 17 amino acids. V dropped 1 base and J dropped 6; count of bases not matched to a gene: 9. Per germline, CDR1 SGHTA and CDR2 FQGTGA. This CDR3 reads CASSLNAGGPSAGELFF. The CDR3 DNA reads TGTGCCAGCAGCTTAAATGCGGGGGGGCCCTCGGCCGGGGAGCTGTTTTTT. The whole variable domain, remainder taken from reference TRBV7-3 and TRBJ2-2, is GAGVSQTPSNKVTEKGKYVELRCDPISGHTALYWYRQSLGQGPEFLIYFQGTGAADDSGLPNDRFFAVRPEGSVSTLKIQRTERGDSAVYLCASSLNAGGPSAGELFFGEGSRLTVL.

The genes are TRBV28 and TRBJ1-2; a possible D gene is TRBD1 (6 bases). The CDR3 extends over 14 amino acids. Trimming removed 7 bases from V and 1 base from J, with 13 bases in between. The V gene's germline CDR1 is MDHEN and CDR2 SYDVKM. The CDR3 protein is CASTKHRVNYGYTF. CDR3 DNA sequence: TGTGCCAGCACCAAACACAGGGTTAACTATGGCTACACCTTC.

The chain has TRBV5-4 and TRBJ2-7; 15 bases are shared with TRBD2. In germline, CDR1 is SGHNT, CDR2 YYREEE (reference sequence). CDR3 length equals 16 residues. J gave up 4 bases and V 4 bases, and 6 bases lay outside the gene matches. CDR3 protein: CASSAGLAGGRYEQYF. In DNA form, the CDR3 reads TGTGCCAGCAGCGCGGGACTAGCGGGGGGCCGATACGAGCAGTACTTC.

The chain uses TRBV7-6 and TRBJ2-2; TRBD1 might be the D (6 bases). Germline V gives CDR1 SGHVS, CDR2 FNYEAQ. The CDR3 loop spans 20 amino acids. V shed 3 bases and J shed 2 bases, with 25 bases lying between them. CDR3 nucleotide sequence: TGTGCCAGCAGCTTTTTCTCACCCAGCGGCGGACAGCGTAACACCGGGGAGCTGTTTTTT. It is translated as CASSFFSPSGGQRNTGELFF.

The chain combines TRBV9 with TRBJ1-1; TRBD1 might be the D (5 bases). Trimming removed 4 bases at V and 3 bases at J, with 13 bases between. Per germline, CDR1 SGDLS and CDR2 YYNGEE. The length of the CDR3 is 14 residues. CDR3 in amino acids: CASSLRDSYTEAFF. CDR3 bases: TGTGCCAGCAGCCTCCGGGACTCGTACACTGAAGCTTTCTTT.

This clone appeared a few times. This sequence joins TRBV7-9 and TRBJ1-1; 7 nucleotides match TRBD1. CDR1 SEHNR and CDR2 FQNEAQ come from the germline V gene (reference sequence). The trim removed 6 bases at V and 0 bases at J, leaving 10 bases unmatched. This CDR3 has 16 amino acids. The CDR3 sequence: CASSHPQGTLNTEAFF. The CDR3 nucleotides read TGTGCCAGCAGTCACCCACAGGGGACTCTGAACACTGAAGCTTTCTTT. The whole variable domain, filled in from reference TRBV7-9 and TRBJ1-1, reads DTGVSQNPRHKITKRGQNVTFRCDPISEHNRLYWYRQTLGQGPEFLTYFQNEAQLEKSRLLSDRFSAERPKGSFSTLEIQRTEQGDSAMYLCASSHPQGTLNTEAFFGQGTRLTVV.

This clone has ten or more counts. A read error may account for a junction end that differs from germline. V and J are TRBV7-9 and TRBJ1-5, with D unresolved. From germline, CDR1 is SEHNR and CDR2 FQNEAQ (reference sequence). The length of the CDR3 is 14 residues. The DNA for the CDR3 is TGTGCAAGCACCGGGGAGTATAGCAATCAGCCCCAGCATTTT. Amino acids: CASTGEYSNQPQHF. Drawing the rest from reference TRBV7-9 and TRBJ1-5, the complete variable domain is DTGVSQNPRHKITKRGQNVTFRCDPISEHNRLYWYRQTLGQGPEFLTYFQNEAQLEKSRLLSDRFSAERPKGSFSTLEIQRTEQGDSAMYLCASTGEYSNQPQHFGDGTRLSIL.

In this sample, this clone turned up a few times. This chain joins TRBV6-5 and TRBJ1-4; D unclear. Germline loops: CDR1 MNHEY, CDR2 SVGAGI. The CDR3 has 15 amino acids. The V end lost 5 bases, the J end lost 0 bases, and 10 bases lay between the germline ends. The CDR3 DNA reads TGTGCCAGCAGTGGTCCACGGGCAACTAATGAAAAACTGTTTTTT. This sequence encodes CASSGPRATNEKLFF.

This clone was counted a few times. The V call is TRBV7-2, the J call TRBJ1-6; 7 bases fit TRBD1. From germline, CDR1 is SGHTA and CDR2 FQGNSA. The CDR3 consists of 15 residues. With 2 bases clipped from V and 9 bases from J, the junction kept 7 bases outside the gene matches. The CDR3 nucleotides are TGTGCCAGCAGCTTATTTGAGACAGGGTTTTCACCCCTCCACTTT. Translation gives CASSLFETGFSPLHF.

This sequence joins TRBV10-3 and TRBJ1-2; possible D gene TRBD1, 5 bases. Germline loops: CDR1 ENHRY, CDR2 SYGVKD. This CDR3 has 14 amino acids. V was cut by 8 bases and J by 5 bases, with 18 bases left in between. The CDR3 region has the DNA TGTGCCATCCAAGGGGACCCCGGAGGGTATGGCTACACCTTC. Amino acids: CAIQGDPGGYGYTF.

The chain combines TRBV7-9 with TRBJ2-1; TRBD1 matches 8 bases. Per germline, CDR1 SEHNR and CDR2 FQNEAQ (reference sequence). The CDR3 has 16 residues. The J segment lost 2 bases and the V segment lost 6 bases, leaving 9 bases of the junction unmatched. The CDR3 protein is CASSYTGGFTYNEQFF. CDR3 in DNA: TGTGCCAGCAGTTATACAGGGGGGTTTACCTACAATGAGCAGTTCTTC.

This clone was picked up one time. This sequence joins TRBV18 and TRBJ1-2; D not resolved. Germline V lookup: CDR1 KGHSH, CDR2 LQKENI. The V gene lost 0 bases and the J gene lost 5 bases, with 13 bases spanning the gap. The CDR3 length is 15 residues. The CDR3 sequence is CASSPPTVRRYGYTF. The CDR3 DNA is TGTGCCAGCTCACCACCGACGGTACGGAGATATGGCTACACCTTC.

For the CDR3, the DNA is TGTGCCAGCAGTGTCGAGGGTTACGGAAACACCATATATTTT. This encodes CASSVEGYGNTIYF. This chain links TRBV6-1 with TRBJ1-3; no definite D call. The CDR3 runs to 14 residues. V lost 4 bases and J lost 4, with 11 bases in between. CDR1 and CDR2 (germline): MNHNS, SASEGT.

This sequence joins TRBV5-1 and TRBJ2-7, with TRBD1 identical over 10 bases. J gave up 2 bases and V 3 bases, and 5 bases lay outside the gene matches. Germline-derived CDR1 and CDR2 are SGHRS and YFSETQ. The CDR3 has 15 amino acids. DNA of the CDR3: TGCGCCAGCAGCTCGGGACAGGGGAAAACCTACGAGCAGTACTTC. Its protein is CASSSGQGKTYEQYF.

This clone was seen more than once but under ten times. One junction end does not reproduce the germline sequence, and a read error may be involved. The rearrangement links TRBV19 to TRBJ1-4, with 7 nucleotides matching TRBD1. Germline V gene data show CDR1 as LNHDA and CDR2 as SQIVND (reference sequence). The CDR3 is made up of 14 amino acids. In DNA form, the CDR3 reads TGTGCCAGCAACTCGGGACAGTCCCATGAGAAACTGTTTTTT. It translates to CASNSGQSHEKLFF. Together with reference TRBV19 and TRBJ1-4, the CDR3 gives the full variable domain: DGGITQSPKYLFRKEGQNVTLSCEQNLNHDAMYWYRQDPGQGLRLIYYSQIVNDFQKGDIAEGYSVSREKKESFPLTVTSAQKNPTAFYLCASNSGQSHEKLFFGSGTQLSVL.

This clone was recorded a few times. This sequence joins TRBV4-1 and TRBJ2-6; 8 bases are a match to TRBD2. The CDR3 runs to 19 residues. Looked up from germline, CDR1 is MGHRA and CDR2 is YSYEKL. The trim removed 4 bases at V and 2 bases at J, leaving 13 bases unmatched. The CDR3: CASSPGGVRAGTGANVLTF. The DNA for the CDR3 is TGCGCCAGCAGCCCCGGGGGGGTACGCGCAGGGACTGGGGCCAACGTCCTGACTTTC.